This T cell receptor beta chain was identified during a study of cytomegalovirus exposure and HLA in healthy donors (TCRdb year 2017). In terms of the full investigation: According to a later analysis, the 120 validation repertoires were produced on the same platform as the approximately 620 repertoires of the first cohort. The study aimed to test whether signatures of past pathogen exposure could be identified by cataloging public T cell receptors. High-throughput TCR immunosequencing, statistical association of individual TCRs with disease status, and machine learning were combined to predict cytomegalovirus infection status. A separate validation cohort of approximately 130 different subjects was used in addition to the roughly 620-subject first cohort. Overall results and qualifications from the work: In a later analysis, TCRs clustered in the first cohort were found to also tend to co-occur in the 100 to 150 validation repertoires, with roughly 93% of cluster scores above 0. The classifier was reported to diagnose cytomegalovirus status with high specificity and sensitivity in both the original and validation cohorts. A total of about 180 TCR beta chains were listed by the study as associated with cytomegalovirus. In vitro tests confirmed that a few of the cytomegalovirus-associated TCR beta chains recognize cytomegalovirus antigens. Most TCR sequences were seen in very few donors, while some public TCRs were found in many individuals. The validation cohort had no HLA typing available for a later analysis, so co-occurrence within that cohort was assessed over all 130 or so repertoires. The authors suggested that the approach could potentially be generalized to other disease states and immunological phenotypes.

About this clone itself: The antigen this receptor binds is unknown. The sample holds no much larger clone one base away, and base qualities are not on file.

The donors were included in the validation cohort of 120 subjects, a group kept apart from the roughly 670-subject first cohort. The library was obtained by the immunoSEQ multiplex PCR assay. The source study handled its data this way. To diagnose cytomegalovirus status from the catalog of TCR beta chain sequences, a statistical classification framework was built. Not all clones reach the TCRdb copy of this immuneACCESS table, which keeps in-frame sequences only. Checked studies attribute under half of the gap to unresolved V genes and leave the rest unexplained. V and J calls and clone size are given by that table; D and trimming were obtained from the DNA. In this sample the table shows around 220,000 clones, approximately 83% of which occur a single time. The ten largest clones add up to more than 12% of the sample. Sequencing input: PBMCs. This TCR was recovered from a woman aged 25 to 39 in good health and CMV-seropositive.

The sequence in DNA is TGTGCCAGTAGTATTAGGGGAGGCCCGAACACTGAAGCTTTCTTT. Its amino acids are CASSIRGGPNTEAFF. Recombination connected TRBV19 to TRBJ1-1; a weak D assignment points to TRBD1 (5 bases agree). V is shortened by 3 bases, J by 1 base, and the region joining them spans 12 bases. The germline V gene (reference sequence) supplies CDR1 LNHDA and CDR2 SQIVND. The CDR3 sequence holds 15 residues, the cysteine and phenylalanine included. Just CDR3 DNA is preserved here, 45 bases in frame from base 1. Where the CDR3 stops, the reference TRBV19 and TRBJ1-1 genes take over; the full variable domain is DGGITQSPKYLFRKEGQNVTLSCEQNLNHDAMYWYRQDPGQGLRLIYYSQIVNDFQKGDIAEGYSVSREKKESFPLTVTSAQKNPTAFYLCASSIRGGPNTEAFFGQGTRLTVV.